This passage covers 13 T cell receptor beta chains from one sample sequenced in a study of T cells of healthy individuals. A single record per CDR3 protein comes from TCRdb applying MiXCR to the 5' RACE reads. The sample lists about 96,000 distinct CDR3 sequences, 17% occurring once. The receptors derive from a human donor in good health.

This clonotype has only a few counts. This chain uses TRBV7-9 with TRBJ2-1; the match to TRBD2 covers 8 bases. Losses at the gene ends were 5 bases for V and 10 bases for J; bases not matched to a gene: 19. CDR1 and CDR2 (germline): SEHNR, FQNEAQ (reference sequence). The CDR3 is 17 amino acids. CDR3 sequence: CASSPAVGVAGRGEQFF. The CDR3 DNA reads TGTGCCAGCAGCCCAGCGGTTGGGGTAGCGGGAAGAGGCGAGCAGTTCTTC.

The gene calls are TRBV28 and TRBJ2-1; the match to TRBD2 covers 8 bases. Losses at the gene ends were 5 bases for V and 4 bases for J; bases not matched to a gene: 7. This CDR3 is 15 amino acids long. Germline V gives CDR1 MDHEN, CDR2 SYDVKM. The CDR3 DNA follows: TGTGCCAGCAGTCCCCTTAGCGGGAAATACAATGAGCAGTTCTTC. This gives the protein CASSPLSGKYNEQFF.

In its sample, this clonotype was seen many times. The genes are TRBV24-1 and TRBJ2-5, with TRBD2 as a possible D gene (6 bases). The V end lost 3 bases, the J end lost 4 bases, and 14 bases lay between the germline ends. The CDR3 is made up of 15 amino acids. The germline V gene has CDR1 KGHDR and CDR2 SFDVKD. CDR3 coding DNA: TGTGCCACCAGTGATACGGGGCAGGGAGGAGAGACCCAGTACTTC. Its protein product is CATSDTGQGGETQYF.

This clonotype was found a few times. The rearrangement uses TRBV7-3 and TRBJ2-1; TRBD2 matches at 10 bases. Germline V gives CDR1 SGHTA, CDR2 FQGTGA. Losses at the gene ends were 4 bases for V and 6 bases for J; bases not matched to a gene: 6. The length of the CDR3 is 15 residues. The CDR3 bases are TGTGCCAGCAGCTCCACTAGCGGGGCTCGCAATGAGCAGTTCTTC. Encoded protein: CASSSTSGARNEQFF.

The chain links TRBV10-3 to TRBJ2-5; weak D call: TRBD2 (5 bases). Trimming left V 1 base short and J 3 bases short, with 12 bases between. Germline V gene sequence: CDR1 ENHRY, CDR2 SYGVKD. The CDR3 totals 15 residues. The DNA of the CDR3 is TGTGCCATCAGTGAGTACTCAAACGGGGAAGAGACCCAGTACTTC. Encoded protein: CAISEYSNGEETQYF.

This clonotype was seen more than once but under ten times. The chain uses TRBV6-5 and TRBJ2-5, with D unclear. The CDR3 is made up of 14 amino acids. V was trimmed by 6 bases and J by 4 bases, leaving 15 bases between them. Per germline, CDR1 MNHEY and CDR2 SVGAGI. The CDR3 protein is CASRSDRRSETQYF. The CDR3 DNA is TGTGCCAGCAGGTCTGACCGAAGGTCAGAGACCCAGTACTTC.

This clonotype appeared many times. CDR3 sequence reads: CASSLNDEQYF. The CDR3, as DNA: TGCGCCAGCAGCTTAAATGACGAGCAGTACTTC. The V and J genes are TRBV5-1 and TRBJ2-7, with D unclear. Trimming left V 2 bases short and J 5 bases short, with 5 bases between. The CDR3 contains 11 residues. The germline gives CDR1 SGHRS, CDR2 YFSETQ.

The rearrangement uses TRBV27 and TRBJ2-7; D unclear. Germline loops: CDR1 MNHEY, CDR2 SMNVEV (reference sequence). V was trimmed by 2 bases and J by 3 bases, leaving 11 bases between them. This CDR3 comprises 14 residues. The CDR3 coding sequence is TGTGCCAGCAGTTTAAGTGGGTGGGACTACGAGCAGTACTTC. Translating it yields CASSLSGWDYEQYF.

CDR3 protein: CSAATGGFGQPQHF. In DNA form, the CDR3 reads TGCAGTGCTGCGACAGGGGGTTTTGGTCAGCCCCAGCATTTT. The rearrangement links TRBV20-1 to TRBJ1-5; 9 bases align to TRBD1. This CDR3 region has 14 residues. Germline CDR1 and CDR2: DFQATT and SNEGSKA (reference sequence). V shed 5 bases and J 6 bases; nucleotides not matched to a gene: 8.

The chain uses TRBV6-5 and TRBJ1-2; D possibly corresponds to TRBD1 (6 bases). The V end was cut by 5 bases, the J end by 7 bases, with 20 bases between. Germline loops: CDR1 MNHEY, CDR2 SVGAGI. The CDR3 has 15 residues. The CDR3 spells CASSLRDNGVSGYTF. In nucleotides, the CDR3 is TGTGCCAGCAGTCTCCGGGACAACGGGGTTAGTGGCTACACCTTC.

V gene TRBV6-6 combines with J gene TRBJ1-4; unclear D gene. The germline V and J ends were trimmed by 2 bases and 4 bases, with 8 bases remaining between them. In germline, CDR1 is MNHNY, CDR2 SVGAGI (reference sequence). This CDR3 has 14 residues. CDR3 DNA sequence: TGTGCCAGCAGTTACAAGGCGAATAATGAAAAACTGTTTTTT. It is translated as CASSYKANNEKLFF.

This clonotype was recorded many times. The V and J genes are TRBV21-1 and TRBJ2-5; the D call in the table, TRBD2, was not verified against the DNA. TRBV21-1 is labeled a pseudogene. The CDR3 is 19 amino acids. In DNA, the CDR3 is TGTGCCAGCAGCAAGGGAGGGACTAGCGGGAGACATGGGGGAGAGACCCAGTACTTC. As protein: CASSKGGTSGRHGGETQYF.

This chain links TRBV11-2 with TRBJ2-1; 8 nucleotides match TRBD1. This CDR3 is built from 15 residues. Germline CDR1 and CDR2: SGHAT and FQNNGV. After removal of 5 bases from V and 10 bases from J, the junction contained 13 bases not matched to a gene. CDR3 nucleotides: TGTGCCAGCAGCCCCCGGACAGGGACGCTTTACGAGCAGTTCTTC. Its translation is CASSPRTGTLYEQFF. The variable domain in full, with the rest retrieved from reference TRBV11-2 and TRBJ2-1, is EAGVAQSPRYKIIEKRQSVAFWCNPISGHATLYWYQQILGQGPKLLIQFQNNGVVDDSQLPKDRFSAERLKGVDSTLKIQPAKLEDSAVYLCASSPRTGTLYEQFFGPGTRLTVL.